This TCR beta chain derives from a study of OX40 agonist ivuxolimab in advanced cancers. Germline CDR1 and CDR2: KGHSH and LQKENI. V was shortened by 3 bases and J by 0 bases, with 13 bases between the two germline ends. CDR3 length equals 16 residues. Any history of autoimmune disease or systemic immunosuppression disqualified patients. Assay used: immunoSEQ multiplex PCR; TCRdb lists only in-frame clones, some missing. The sample includes 80,000 or so clones, around 87% seen only once; the top ten take about 8%. The gene calls are TRBV18 and TRBJ2-3; possible D gene TRBD2, 5 bases. The material was CD4+ or CD8+ T cells sorted from blood, obtained in a trial of the OX40 agonist ivuxolimab. The origin of this receptor is an adult with an advanced solid tumor such as melanoma, head and neck, liver or kidney cancer. CDR3 sequence: CASSPTASPSTDTQYF. The CDR3 DNA follows: TGTGCCAGCTCACCTACCGCTAGCCCCAGCACAGATACGCAGTATTTT.